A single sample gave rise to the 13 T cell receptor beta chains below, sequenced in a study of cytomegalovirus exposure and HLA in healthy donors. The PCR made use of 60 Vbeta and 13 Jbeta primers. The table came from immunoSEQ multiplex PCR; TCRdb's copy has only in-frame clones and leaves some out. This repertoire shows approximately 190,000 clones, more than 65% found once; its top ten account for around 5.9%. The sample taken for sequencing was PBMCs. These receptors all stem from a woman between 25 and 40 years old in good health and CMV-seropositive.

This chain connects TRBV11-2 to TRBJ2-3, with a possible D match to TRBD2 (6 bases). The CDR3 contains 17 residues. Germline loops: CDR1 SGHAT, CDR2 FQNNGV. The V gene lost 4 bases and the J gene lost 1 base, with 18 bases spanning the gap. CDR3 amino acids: CASSSSLREKGTDTQYF. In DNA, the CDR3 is TGTGCCAGCAGCTCTTCCCTCCGGGAGAAGGGCACAGATACGCAGTATTTT.

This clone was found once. The CDR3 protein is CASSQSGQGDEKLFF. Here the CDR3 DNA reads TGTGCCAGCAGCCAGTCGGGACAGGGTGATGAAAAACTGTTTTTT. V gene TRBV28 combines with J gene TRBJ1-4; 9 nucleotides align to TRBD1. The V gene end was trimmed by 6 bases and the J gene end by 6 bases; junction bases not matched to a gene: 8. The CDR3 spans 15 residues. Germline V gives CDR1 MDHEN, CDR2 SYDVKM.

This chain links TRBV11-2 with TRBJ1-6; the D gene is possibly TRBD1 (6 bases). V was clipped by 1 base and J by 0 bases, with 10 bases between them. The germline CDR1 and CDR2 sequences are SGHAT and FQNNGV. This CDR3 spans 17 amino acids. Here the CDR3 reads CASSLGGLSSYNSPLHF. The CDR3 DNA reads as TGTGCCAGCAGCTTAGGGGGGCTCAGCTCCTATAATTCACCCCTCCACTTT.

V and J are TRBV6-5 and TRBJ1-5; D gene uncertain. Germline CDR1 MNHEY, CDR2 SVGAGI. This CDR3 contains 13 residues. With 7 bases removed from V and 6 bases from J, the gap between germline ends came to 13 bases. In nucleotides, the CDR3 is TGTGCCAGCAACCCTCGCCCGGGTCAGCCCCAGCATTTT. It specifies CASNPRPGQPQHF.

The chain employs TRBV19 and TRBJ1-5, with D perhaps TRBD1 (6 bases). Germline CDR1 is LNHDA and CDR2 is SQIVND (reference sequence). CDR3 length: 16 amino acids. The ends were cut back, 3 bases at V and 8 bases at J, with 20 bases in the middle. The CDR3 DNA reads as TGTGCCAGTAGTATGCCCGGCGGGGGGCAAAGGGAGCCCCAGCATTTT. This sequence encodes CASSMPGGGQREPQHF.

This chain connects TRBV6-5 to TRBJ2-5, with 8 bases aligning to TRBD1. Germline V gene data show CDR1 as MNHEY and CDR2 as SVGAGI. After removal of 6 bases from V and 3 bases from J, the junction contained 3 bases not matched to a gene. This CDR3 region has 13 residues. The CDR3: CASRRDRKETQYF. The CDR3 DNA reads TGTGCCAGCAGACGGGACAGGAAAGAGACCCAGTACTTC.

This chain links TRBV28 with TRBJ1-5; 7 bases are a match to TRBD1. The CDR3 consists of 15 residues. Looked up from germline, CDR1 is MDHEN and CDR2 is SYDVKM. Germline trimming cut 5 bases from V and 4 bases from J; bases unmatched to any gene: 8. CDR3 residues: CASSVGTDRNQPQHF. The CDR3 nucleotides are TGTGCCAGCAGTGTCGGGACAGATAGAAATCAGCCCCAGCATTTT.

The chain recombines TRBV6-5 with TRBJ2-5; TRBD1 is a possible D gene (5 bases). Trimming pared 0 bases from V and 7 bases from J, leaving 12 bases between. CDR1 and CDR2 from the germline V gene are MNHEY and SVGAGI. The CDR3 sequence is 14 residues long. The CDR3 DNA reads TGTGCCAGCAGTTACTCGAACAGCCAGGGGACCCAGTACTTC. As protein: CASSYSNSQGTQYF.

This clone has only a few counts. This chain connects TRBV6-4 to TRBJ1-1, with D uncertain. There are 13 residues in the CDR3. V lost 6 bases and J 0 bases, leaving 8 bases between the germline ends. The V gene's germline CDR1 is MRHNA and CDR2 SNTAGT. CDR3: CASRRAMNTEAFF. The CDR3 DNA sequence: TGTGCCAGCAGGAGGGCGATGAACACTGAAGCTTTCTTT.

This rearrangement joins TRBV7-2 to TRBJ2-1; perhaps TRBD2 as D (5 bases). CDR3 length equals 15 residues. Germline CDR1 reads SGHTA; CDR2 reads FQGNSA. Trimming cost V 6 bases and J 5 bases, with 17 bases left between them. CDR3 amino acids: CASSEWSLVNNEQFF. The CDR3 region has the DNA TGTGCCAGCAGTGAGTGGTCACTAGTAAACAATGAGCAGTTCTTC.

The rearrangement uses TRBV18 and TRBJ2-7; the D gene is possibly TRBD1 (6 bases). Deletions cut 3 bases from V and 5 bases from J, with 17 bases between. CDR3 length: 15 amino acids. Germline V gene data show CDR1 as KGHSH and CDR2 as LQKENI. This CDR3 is CASSPTDRFYNEQYF. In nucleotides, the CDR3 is TGTGCCAGCTCACCGACTGACAGGTTCTATAACGAGCAGTACTTC.

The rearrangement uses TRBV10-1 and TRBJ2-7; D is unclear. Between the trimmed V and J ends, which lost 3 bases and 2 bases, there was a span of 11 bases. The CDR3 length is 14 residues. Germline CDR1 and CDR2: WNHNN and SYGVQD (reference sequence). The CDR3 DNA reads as TGCGCCAGCAGTGACAGCGAAACAACCTACGAGCAGTACTTC. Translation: CASSDSETTYEQYF.

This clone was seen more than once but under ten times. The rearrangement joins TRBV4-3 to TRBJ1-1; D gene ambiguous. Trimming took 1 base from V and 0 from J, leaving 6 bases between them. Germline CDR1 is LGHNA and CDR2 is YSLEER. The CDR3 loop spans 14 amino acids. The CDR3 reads CASSQGTVNTEAFF. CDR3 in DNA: TGCGCCAGCAGCCAAGGAACAGTGAACACTGAAGCTTTCTTT.